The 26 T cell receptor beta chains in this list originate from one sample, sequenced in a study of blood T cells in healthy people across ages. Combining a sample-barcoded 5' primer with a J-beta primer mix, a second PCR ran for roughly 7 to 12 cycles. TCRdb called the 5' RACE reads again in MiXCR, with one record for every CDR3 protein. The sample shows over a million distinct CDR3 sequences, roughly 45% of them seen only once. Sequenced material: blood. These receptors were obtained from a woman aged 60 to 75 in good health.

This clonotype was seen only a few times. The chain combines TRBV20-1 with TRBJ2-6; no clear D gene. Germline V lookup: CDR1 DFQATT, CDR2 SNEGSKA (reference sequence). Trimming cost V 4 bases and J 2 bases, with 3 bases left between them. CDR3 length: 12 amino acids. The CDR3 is CSAKTGANVLTF. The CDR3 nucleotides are TGCAGTGCTAAGACTGGGGCCAACGTCCTGACTTTC.

Here the CDR3 reads CSARELARNEQFF. Here the CDR3 DNA reads TGCAGTGCTAGAGAGCTAGCGCGGAATGAGCAGTTCTTC. The chain combines TRBV20-1 with TRBJ2-1; D is possibly TRBD2 (6 bases). This CDR3 has 13 amino acids. The V gene lost 0 bases and the J gene lost 7 bases, with 10 bases spanning the gap. The germline CDR1 and CDR2 sequences are DFQATT and SNEGSKA (reference sequence).

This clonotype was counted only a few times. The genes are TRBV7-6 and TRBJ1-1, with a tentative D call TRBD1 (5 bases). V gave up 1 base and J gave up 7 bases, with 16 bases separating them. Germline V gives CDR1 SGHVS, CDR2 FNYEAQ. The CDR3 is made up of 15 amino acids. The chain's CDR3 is CASSLVNGGGVEAFF. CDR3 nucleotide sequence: TGTGCCAGCAGCTTAGTTAATGGGGGTGGCGTTGAAGCTTTCTTT.

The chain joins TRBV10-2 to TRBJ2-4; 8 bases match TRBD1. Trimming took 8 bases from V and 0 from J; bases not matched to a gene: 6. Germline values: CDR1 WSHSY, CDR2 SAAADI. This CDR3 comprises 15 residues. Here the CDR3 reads CASLDRGVAKNIQYF. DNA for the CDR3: TGCGCCAGCCTTGACAGGGGAGTAGCCAAAAACATTCAGTACTTC.

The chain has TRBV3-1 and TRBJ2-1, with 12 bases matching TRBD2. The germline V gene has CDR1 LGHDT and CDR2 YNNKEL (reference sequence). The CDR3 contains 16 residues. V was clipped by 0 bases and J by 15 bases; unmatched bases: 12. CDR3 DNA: TGTGCCAGCAGCCAAGATCAGACTAGCGGGAGAGCAGTTCGGTTCTTC. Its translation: CASSQDQTSGRAVRFF.

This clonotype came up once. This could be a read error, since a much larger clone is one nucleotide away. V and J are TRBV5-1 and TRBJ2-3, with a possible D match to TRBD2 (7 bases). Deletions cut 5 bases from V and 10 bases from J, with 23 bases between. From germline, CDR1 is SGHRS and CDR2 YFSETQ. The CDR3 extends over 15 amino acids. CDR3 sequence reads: CASSGGANGSEAQYF. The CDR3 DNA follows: TGCGCCAGCAGTGGGGGGGCTAACGGGAGCGAGGCGCAGTATTTT. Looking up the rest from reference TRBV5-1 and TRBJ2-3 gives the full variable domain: KAGVTQTPRYLIKTRGQQVTLSCSPISGHRSVSWYQQTPGQGLQFLFEYFSETQRNKGNFPGRFSGRQFSNSRSEMNVSTLELGDSALYLCASSGGANGSEAQYFGPGTRLTVL.

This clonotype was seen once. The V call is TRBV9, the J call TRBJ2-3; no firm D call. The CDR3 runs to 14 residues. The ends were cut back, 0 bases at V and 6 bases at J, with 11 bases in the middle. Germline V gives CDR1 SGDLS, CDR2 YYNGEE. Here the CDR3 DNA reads TGTGCCAGCAGCGTAGGTCAGGCCTCGGATACGCAGTATTTT. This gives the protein CASSVGQASDTQYF.

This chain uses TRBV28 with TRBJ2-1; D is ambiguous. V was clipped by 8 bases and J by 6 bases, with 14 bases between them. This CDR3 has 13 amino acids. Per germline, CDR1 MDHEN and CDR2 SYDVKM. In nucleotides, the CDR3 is TGTGCCAGCTCGCCAGGATCGGGCAATGAGCAGTTCTTC. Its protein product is CASSPGSGNEQFF. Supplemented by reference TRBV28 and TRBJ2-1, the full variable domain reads DVKVTQSSRYLVKRTGEKVFLECVQDMDHENMFWYRQDPGLGLRLIYFSYDVKMKEKGDIPEGYSVSREKKERFSLILESASTNQTSMYLCASSPGSGNEQFFGPGTRLTVL.

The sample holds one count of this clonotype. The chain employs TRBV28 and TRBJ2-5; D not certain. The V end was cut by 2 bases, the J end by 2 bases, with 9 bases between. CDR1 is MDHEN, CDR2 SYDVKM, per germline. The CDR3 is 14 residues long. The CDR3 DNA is TGTGCCAGCAGTTTAATTGGATTTCAAGAGACCCAGTACTTC. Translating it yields CASSLIGFQETQYF.

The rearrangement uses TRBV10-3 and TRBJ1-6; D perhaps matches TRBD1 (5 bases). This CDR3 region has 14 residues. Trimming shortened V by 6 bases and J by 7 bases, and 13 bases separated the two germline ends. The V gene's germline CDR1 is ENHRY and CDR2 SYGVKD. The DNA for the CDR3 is TGTGCCATCAGAGACCCGGCAGGGAATTCACCCCTCCACTTT. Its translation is CAIRDPAGNSPLHF.

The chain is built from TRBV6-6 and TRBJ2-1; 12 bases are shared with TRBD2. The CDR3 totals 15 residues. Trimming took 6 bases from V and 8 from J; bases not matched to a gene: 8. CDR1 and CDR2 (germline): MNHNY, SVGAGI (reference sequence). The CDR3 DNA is TGTGCCAGCAGCAAGCTAGCGGGAGGGATCGATGAGCAGTTCTTC. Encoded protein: CASSKLAGGIDEQFF.

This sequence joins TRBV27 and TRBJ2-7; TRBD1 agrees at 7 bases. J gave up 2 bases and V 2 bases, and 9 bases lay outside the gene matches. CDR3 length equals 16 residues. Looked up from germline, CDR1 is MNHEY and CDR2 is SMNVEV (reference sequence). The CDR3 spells CASSLGQVQRAYEQYF. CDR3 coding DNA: TGTGCCAGCAGTTTAGGACAGGTCCAAAGGGCCTACGAGCAGTACTTC.

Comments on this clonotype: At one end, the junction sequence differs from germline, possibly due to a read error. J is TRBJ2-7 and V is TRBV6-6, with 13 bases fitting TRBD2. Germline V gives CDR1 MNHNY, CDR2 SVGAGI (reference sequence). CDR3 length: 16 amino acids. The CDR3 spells CTSSYPRTSGSYEQYF. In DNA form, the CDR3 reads TGTACCAGTAGTTACCCACGGACTAGCGGGAGCTACGAGCAGTACTTC.

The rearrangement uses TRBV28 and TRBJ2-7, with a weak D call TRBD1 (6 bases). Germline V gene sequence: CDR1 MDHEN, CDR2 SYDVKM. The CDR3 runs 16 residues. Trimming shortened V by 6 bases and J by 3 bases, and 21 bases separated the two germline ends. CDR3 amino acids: CASSFSGTPNRYEQYF. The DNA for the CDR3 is TGTGCCAGCAGCTTTAGTGGGACACCTAACCGCTACGAGCAGTACTTC. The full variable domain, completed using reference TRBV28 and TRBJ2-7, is DVKVTQSSRYLVKRTGEKVFLECVQDMDHENMFWYRQDPGLGLRLIYFSYDVKMKEKGDIPEGYSVSREKKERFSLILESASTNQTSMYLCASSFSGTPNRYEQYFGPGTRLTVT.

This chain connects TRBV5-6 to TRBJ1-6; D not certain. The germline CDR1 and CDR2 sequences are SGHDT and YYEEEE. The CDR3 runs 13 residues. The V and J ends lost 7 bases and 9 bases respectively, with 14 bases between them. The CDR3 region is CASLRRFGSPLHF. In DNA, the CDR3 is TGTGCCAGCCTTCGACGCTTTGGTTCACCCCTCCACTTT.

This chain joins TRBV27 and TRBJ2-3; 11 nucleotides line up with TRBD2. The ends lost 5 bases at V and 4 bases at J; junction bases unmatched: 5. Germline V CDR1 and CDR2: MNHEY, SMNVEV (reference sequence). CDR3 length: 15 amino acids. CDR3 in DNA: TGTGCCAGCAGTGCGACTAGCGGGGCCCCAGATACGCAGTATTTT. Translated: CASSATSGAPDTQYF.

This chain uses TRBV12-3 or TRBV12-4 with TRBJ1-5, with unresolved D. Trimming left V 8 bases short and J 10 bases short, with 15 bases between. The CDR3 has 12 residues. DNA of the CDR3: TGTGCCAGCGGGGATTCCAGTATCCCCCAGCATTTT. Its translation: CASGDSSIPQHF.

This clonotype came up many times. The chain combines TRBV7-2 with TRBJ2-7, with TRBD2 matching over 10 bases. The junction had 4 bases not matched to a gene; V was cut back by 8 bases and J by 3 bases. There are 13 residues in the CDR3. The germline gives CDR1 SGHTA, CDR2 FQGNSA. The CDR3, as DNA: TGTGCCAGCGGGACTAGCGTAGACTACGAGCAGTACTTC. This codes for CASGTSVDYEQYF.

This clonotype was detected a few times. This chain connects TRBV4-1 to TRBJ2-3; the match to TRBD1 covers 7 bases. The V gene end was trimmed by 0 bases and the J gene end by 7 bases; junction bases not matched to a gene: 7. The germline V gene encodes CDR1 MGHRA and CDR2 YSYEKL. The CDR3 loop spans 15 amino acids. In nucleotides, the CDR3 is TGCGCCAGCAGCCAAGAAGGGGGCGTTAAAAATACGCAGTATTTT. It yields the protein CASSQEGGVKNTQYF.

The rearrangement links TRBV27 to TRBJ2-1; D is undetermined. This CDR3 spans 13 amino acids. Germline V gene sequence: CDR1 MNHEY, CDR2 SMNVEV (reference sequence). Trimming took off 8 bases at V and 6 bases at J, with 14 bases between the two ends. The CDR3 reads CASSVGLVNEQFF. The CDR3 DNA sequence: TGTGCCAGCTCGGTCGGATTGGTCAATGAGCAGTTCTTC.

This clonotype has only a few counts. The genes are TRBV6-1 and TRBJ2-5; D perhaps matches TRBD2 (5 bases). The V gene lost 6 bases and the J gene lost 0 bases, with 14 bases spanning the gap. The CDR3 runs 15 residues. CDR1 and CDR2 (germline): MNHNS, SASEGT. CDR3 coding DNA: TGTGCCAGCAGCGCCGATCCGGGAAACCAAGAGACCCAGTACTTC. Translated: CASSADPGNQETQYF.

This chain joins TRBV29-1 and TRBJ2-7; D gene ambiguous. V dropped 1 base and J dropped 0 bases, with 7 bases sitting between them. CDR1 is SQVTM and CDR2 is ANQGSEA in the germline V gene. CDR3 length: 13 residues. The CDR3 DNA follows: TGCAGCGTTGAAGGTCCGAACTCCTACGAGCAGTACTTC. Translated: CSVEGPNSYEQYF.

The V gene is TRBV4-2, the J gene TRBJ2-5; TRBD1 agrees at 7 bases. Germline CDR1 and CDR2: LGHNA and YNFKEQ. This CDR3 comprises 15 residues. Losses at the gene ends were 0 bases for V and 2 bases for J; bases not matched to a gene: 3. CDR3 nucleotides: TGTGCCAGCAGCCAAGAGTGGGGACAGCAAGAGACCCAGTACTTC. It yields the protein CASSQEWGQQETQYF.

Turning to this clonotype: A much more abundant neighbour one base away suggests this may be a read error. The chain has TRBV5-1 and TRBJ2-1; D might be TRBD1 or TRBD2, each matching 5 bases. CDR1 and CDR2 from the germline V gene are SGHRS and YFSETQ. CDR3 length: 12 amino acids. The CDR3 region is CAGSLAGAEQFF. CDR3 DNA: TGCGCCGGCAGCTTGGCCGGGGCTGAGCAGTTCTTC.

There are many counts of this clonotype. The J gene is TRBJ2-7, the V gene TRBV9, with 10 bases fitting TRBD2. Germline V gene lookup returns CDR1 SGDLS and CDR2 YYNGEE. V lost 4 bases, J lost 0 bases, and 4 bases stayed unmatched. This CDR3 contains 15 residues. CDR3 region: CASSPSGRASYEQYF. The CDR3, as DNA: TGTGCCAGCAGCCCAAGCGGGAGGGCCTCCTACGAGCAGTACTTC.

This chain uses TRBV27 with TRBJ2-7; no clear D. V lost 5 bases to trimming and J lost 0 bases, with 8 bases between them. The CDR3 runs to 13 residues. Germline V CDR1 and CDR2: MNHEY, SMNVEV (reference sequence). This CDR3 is CASSRNPSYEQYF. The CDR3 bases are TGTGCCAGCAGTCGAAACCCCTCCTACGAGCAGTACTTC.